The 21 T cell receptor beta chains reported below all come from one sample, sequenced in a study of blood T cell repertoires in COVID-19. TCRdb's table, derived via immunoSEQ multiplex PCR, lists solely in-frame clones and lacks some. This table holds under 20,000 clones, approximately 89% found once. Sequenced sample: peripheral blood. These receptors were taken from a human donor in a cohort sampled during active COVID-19.

The chain employs TRBV5-4 and TRBJ1-3; 7 bases agree with TRBD1. Germline loops: CDR1 SGHNT, CDR2 YYREEE (reference sequence). The CDR3 has 18 amino acids. Losses at the gene ends were 4 bases for V and 0 bases for J; bases not matched to a gene: 13. CDR3 sequence reads: CASSAGRGPSTSGNTIYF. The CDR3 region has the DNA TGTGCCAGCAGCGCTGGTAGGGGGCCTTCGACCTCTGGAAACACCATATATTTT. Using reference TRBV5-4 and TRBJ1-3 for the parts outside the CDR3, the full variable domain is ETGVTQSPTHLIKTRGQQVTLRCSSQSGHNTVSWYQQALGQGPQFIFQYYREEENGRGNFPPRFSGLQFPNYSSELNVNALELDDSALYLCASSAGRGPSTSGNTIYFGEGSWLTVV.

The CDR3 sequence is CASSYVRTEAFF. The CDR3 DNA reads as TGTGCCAGCAGTTACGTCAGGACTGAAGCTTTCTTT. The chain links TRBV28 to TRBJ1-1; no firm D call. CDR1 and CDR2 (germline): MDHEN, SYDVKM. V was shortened by 4 bases and J by 5 bases, with 8 bases between the two germline ends. The CDR3 length is 12 residues.

The CDR3 DNA reads TGTGCCAGCAGCTTAATTCCAGGGCGCAATGAGCAGTTCTTC. Its protein is CASSLIPGRNEQFF. The rearrangement joins TRBV7-3 to TRBJ2-1, with a tentative D call TRBD1 (5 bases). Germline V gene data show CDR1 as SGHTA and CDR2 as FQGTGA. The CDR3 runs 14 residues. Trimming shortened V by 1 base and J by 6 bases, and 10 bases separated the two germline ends.

The chain carries TRBV28 and TRBJ1-5; D gene uncertain. V lost 6 bases and J 1 base, leaving 10 bases between the germline ends. This CDR3 has 14 amino acids. Per the germline V gene, CDR1 is MDHEN and CDR2 is SYDVKM. CDR3 nucleotides: TGTGCCAGCAGGGACTTTGGGAGCAATCAGCCCCAGCATTTT. As protein: CASRDFGSNQPQHF.

CDR3 protein: CSVTFGTSGREETQYF. In DNA form, the CDR3 reads TGCAGCGTAACCTTCGGGACTAGCGGGAGGGAGGAGACCCAGTACTTC. This sequence joins TRBV29-1 and TRBJ2-5, with TRBD2 matching 16 bases. Trimming at V came to 6 bases and at J to 5 bases, leaving 9 bases not matched to a gene. The CDR3 has 16 residues. CDR1 is SQVTM, CDR2 ANQGSEA, per germline.

This chain uses TRBV6-5 with TRBJ2-1; 10 bases match TRBD2. From germline, CDR1 is MNHEY and CDR2 SVGAGI. Losses at the gene ends were 2 bases for V and 8 bases for J; bases not matched to a gene: 9. The CDR3 covers 16 residues. The CDR3 sequence: CASSYGGLAGADEQFF. The CDR3 nucleotides are TGTGCCAGCAGTTACGGTGGCCTAGCGGGAGCGGATGAGCAGTTCTTC.

This clone was found once. The chain uses TRBV2 and TRBJ2-1; D is perhaps TRBD2 (8 bases). The V gene lost 2 bases and the J gene lost 10 bases, with 18 bases spanning the gap. The CDR3 spans 15 residues. Per the germline V gene, CDR1 is SNHLY and CDR2 is FYNNEI. CDR3 loop: CASSEWLAGRGEQFF. The CDR3 DNA reads TGTGCCAGCAGTGAATGGCTAGCGGGCAGGGGGGAGCAGTTCTTC.

This sequence joins TRBV19 and TRBJ1-1, with D possibly TRBD1 on 6 matching bases. Germline lookup yields CDR1 LNHDA and CDR2 SQIVND (reference sequence). V lost 5 bases and J 0 bases, leaving 10 bases between the germline ends. The CDR3 has 14 residues. CDR3 sequence: CASSDRIMNTEAFF. The CDR3 region has the DNA TGTGCCAGTAGTGACAGGATCATGAACACTGAAGCTTTCTTT.

The chain uses TRBV21-1 and TRBJ2-4; no DNA check was done on the table's D call, TRBD2. TRBV21-1 is a pseudogene segment. The CDR3 totals 18 residues. CDR3 sequence reads: CASSKEAGGVPGKNIQYF. The CDR3 region has the DNA TGTGCCAGCAGCAAAGAAGCGGGAGGGGTCCCGGGCAAAAACATTCAGTACTTC.

The gene calls are TRBV5-1 and TRBJ2-5, with D perhaps TRBD2 (6 bases). CDR3 size: 15 residues. The V gene's germline CDR1 is SGHRS and CDR2 YFSETQ. Trimming cost V 6 bases and J 2 bases, with 17 bases left between them. The CDR3 DNA reads TGCGCCAGCAAGAGGGCGGGATACCGACAAGAGACCCAGTACTTC. Amino acids: CASKRAGYRQETQYF.

The chain recombines TRBV5-1 with TRBJ2-2; D may be TRBD2 (6 bases). The CDR3 is 14 residues long. Looked up from germline, CDR1 is SGHRS and CDR2 is YFSETQ. V lost 5 bases, J lost 1 base, and 9 bases lay in between. The CDR3 is CASRIGRNTGELFF. CDR3 sequence (DNA): TGCGCCAGCAGGATCGGGAGGAACACCGGGGAGCTGTTTTTT.

The gene calls are TRBV2 and TRBJ1-2, with 12 bases matching TRBD1. V shed 4 bases, J shed 0 bases, and the junction held 3 bases outside the gene matches. The CDR3 length is 16 residues. Germline CDR1 SNHLY, CDR2 FYNNEI. The CDR3: CASSGGQGAANYGYTF. For the CDR3, the DNA is TGTGCCAGCAGTGGGGGACAGGGGGCCGCTAACTATGGCTACACCTTC.

J is TRBJ2-3 and V is TRBV25-1, with 9 bases aligning to TRBD2. V was pared by 3 bases and J by 2 bases, with 6 bases of the junction left unmatched. The CDR3 is made up of 16 amino acids. Per germline, CDR1 MGHDK and CDR2 SYGVNS. The CDR3 protein is CASSEGGRALTDTQYF. CDR3 DNA sequence: TGTGCCAGCAGTGAGGGCGGGAGGGCCCTCACAGATACGCAGTATTTT.

The rearrangement joins TRBV5-1 to TRBJ2-2; 8 bases match TRBD2. CDR3 length: 15 amino acids. In germline, CDR1 is SGHRS, CDR2 YFSETQ. Trimming removed 2 bases from V and 7 bases from J; junction bases left unmatched: 7. CDR3 sequence: CASSFAGGGVGELFF. The CDR3 DNA follows: TGCGCCAGCAGCTTTGCGGGAGGAGGTGTCGGGGAGCTGTTTTTT. Full variable domain (outside the CDR3, taken from reference TRBV5-1 and TRBJ2-2): KAGVTQTPRYLIKTRGQQVTLSCSPISGHRSVSWYQQTPGQGLQFLFEYFSETQRNKGNFPGRFSGRQFSNSRSEMNVSTLELGDSALYLCASSFAGGGVGELFFGEGSRLTVL.

This clone was seen just once. The rearrangement uses TRBV9 and TRBJ2-6; D ambiguous. The CDR3 sequence is 18 residues long. Germline V lookup: CDR1 SGDLS, CDR2 YYNGEE. Trimming removed 0 bases at V and 0 bases at J, with 13 bases between. This CDR3 is CASSVVDSDLSGANVLTF. The CDR3, as DNA: TGTGCCAGCAGCGTAGTAGACTCTGACCTCTCTGGGGCCAACGTCCTGACTTTC.

This clone showed up just a few times. This sample also contains other DNA sequences that code for the same CDR3. The chain carries TRBV4-2 and TRBJ1-1; D uncertain. From germline, CDR1 is LGHNA and CDR2 YNFKEQ. V lost 0 bases and J 5 bases, leaving 10 bases between the germline ends. This CDR3 spans 14 amino acids. As DNA, the CDR3 is TGTGCCAGCAGCCAAGAACTAGGAGGGACTGAAGCTTTCTTT. Its translation is CASSQELGGTEAFF.

In this sample, this clone turned up once. The chain recombines TRBV28 with TRBJ1-2, with no clear D. CDR1 MDHEN and CDR2 SYDVKM come from the germline V gene. The length of the CDR3 is 14 residues. Deletions cut 2 bases from V and 8 bases from J, with 15 bases between. Here the CDR3 reads CASSLPGIPRGYTF. The CDR3 region has the DNA TGTGCCAGCAGTTTACCCGGGATCCCTAGGGGCTACACCTTC.

The V and J genes are TRBV28 and TRBJ1-1, with 8 bases aligning to TRBD1. The CDR3 runs to 13 residues. V was clipped by 5 bases and J by 4 bases; unmatched bases: 3. Germline CDR1 is MDHEN and CDR2 is SYDVKM. In nucleotides, the CDR3 is TGTGCCAGCAGTGACAGGGGCGGCACTGAAGCTTTCTTT. This translates into CASSDRGGTEAFF.

The genes are TRBV18 and TRBJ2-3, with no clear D. Between the trimmed V and J ends, which lost 5 bases and 0 bases, there was a span of 6 bases. Germline V gene sequence: CDR1 KGHSH, CDR2 LQKENI. This CDR3 is 13 amino acids long. CDR3 residues: CASSTTSTDTQYF. The CDR3 DNA follows: TGTGCCAGCTCAACCACTAGCACAGATACGCAGTATTTT. The full variable domain, rest sourced from reference TRBV18 and TRBJ2-3, is NAGVMQNPRHLVRRRGQEARLRCSPMKGHSHVYWYRQLPEEGLKFMVYLQKENIIDESGMPKERFSAEFPKEGPSILRIQQVVRGDSAAYFCASSTTSTDTQYFGPGTRLTVL.

The rearrangement links TRBV28 to TRBJ2-1; 10 nucleotides match TRBD2. Germline V gene data show CDR1 as MDHEN and CDR2 as SYDVKM. The CDR3 length is 16 residues. V lost 5 bases and J lost 4; bases outside the gene matches: 8. CDR3 loop: CASSPTGTSVYNEQFF. CDR3 DNA sequence: TGTGCCAGCAGTCCAACCGGGACTAGCGTATACAATGAGCAGTTCTTC.

The chain joins TRBV12-3 or TRBV12-4 to TRBJ2-2; tentative D call: TRBD1 (6 bases). The length of the CDR3 is 13 residues. V gave up 8 bases and J gave up 7 bases, with 14 bases separating them. In nucleotides, the CDR3 is TGTGCCAGCGCTACAGGGAGCGGCGGGGAGCTGTTTTTT. As protein: CASATGSGGELFF.